Presented here are 8 T cell receptor beta chains from one specimen sequenced in a study of T cell responses to AZD1222 COVID-19 vaccine. Here immunoSEQ multiplex PCR was the method, and the copy in TCRdb shows in-frame clones only, minus some. The sample includes some 150,000 clones, about 81% of them seen just once. Sample: peripheral blood, taken on day 0 of MenACWY control vaccination. The receptors stem from an adult in good health.

This clone was seen only once. J is TRBJ2-7 and V is TRBV5-1; 9 bases match TRBD2. Germline loops: CDR1 SGHRS, CDR2 YFSETQ. V shed 4 bases, J shed 3 bases, and the junction held 2 bases outside the gene matches. This CDR3 spans 13 amino acids. The CDR3 here is CASSPRGGYEQYV. CDR3 nucleotide sequence: TGCGCCAGCAGCCCGCGGGGGGGCTACGAGCAGTACGTC.

The CDR3 DNA is TGTGCCAGCAGTGTGTTAGCGGGTTTATCCACCTACGAGCAGTACTTC. Its translation is CASSVLAGLSTYEQYF. The V gene is TRBV2, the J gene TRBJ2-7, with 7 positions matching TRBD2. CDR1 is SNHLY, CDR2 FYNNEI, per germline. V shed 4 bases and J 2 bases; nucleotides not matched to a gene: 11. There are 16 residues in the CDR3.

The gene calls are TRBV6-4 and TRBJ2-1; 8 bases are shared with TRBD2. Germline V gives CDR1 MRHNA, CDR2 SNTAGT. V dropped 0 bases and J dropped 6; count of bases not matched to a gene: 1. CDR3 length: 14 residues. CDR3 in amino acids: CASSDSGGANEQFF. CDR3 coding DNA: TGTGCCAGCAGTGACTCCGGGGGGGCCAATGAGCAGTTCTTC.

The chain joins TRBV2 to TRBJ2-5; D is perhaps TRBD2 (6 bases). Germline CDR1 reads SNHLY; CDR2 reads FYNNEI. This CDR3 contains 16 residues. The V end lost 6 bases, the J end lost 5 bases, and 22 bases lay between the germline ends. CDR3 nucleotide sequence: TGTGCCAGCAGACCCCTCCGGGGACTTGGGGGGGAGACCCAGTACTTC. Encoded protein: CASRPLRGLGGETQYF.

In nucleotides, the CDR3 is TGTGCCAGCAGCTTGTCCCAGGGATCCCACTACGAGCAGTACTTC. This translates into CASSLSQGSHYEQYF. The chain is built from TRBV5-5 and TRBJ2-7, with D possibly TRBD1 on 5 matching bases. The length of the CDR3 is 15 residues. Per germline, CDR1 SGHKS and CDR2 YYEKEE (reference sequence). V lost 1 base and J 3 bases, leaving 14 bases between the germline ends.

This clone was recorded at least ten times. J is TRBJ1-4 and V is TRBV28; 7 bases line up with TRBD1. J lost 5 bases, V lost 3 bases, and 6 bases had no gene match. The CDR3 is made up of 15 amino acids. Germline V gene lookup returns CDR1 MDHEN and CDR2 SYDVKM. The chain's CDR3 is CASSLGQTKNEKLFF. The DNA for the CDR3 is TGTGCCAGCAGTTTGGGACAGACAAAGAATGAAAAACTGTTTTTT.

The chain combines TRBV13 with TRBJ2-7; maybe TRBD1 (8 bases). Germline V gene data show CDR1 as PRHDT and CDR2 as FYEKMQ (reference sequence). V was trimmed by 6 bases and J by 1 base, leaving 16 bases between them. The CDR3 consists of 15 residues. In nucleotides, the CDR3 is TGTGCCAGCAGTTCAGACAGGGGAGGGTCCTACGAGCAGTACTTC. This translates into CASSSDRGGSYEQYF.

The CDR3 nucleotides are TGTGCCAGCAGCCAAGGAGCCGGCCGGGAGACCCAGTACTTC. This encodes CASSQGAGRETQYF. The chain uses TRBV3-1 (or the pseudogene TRBV3-2) and TRBJ2-5; D is ambiguous. This CDR3 contains 14 residues. Germline V gene lookup returns CDR1 LGHDT and CDR2 YNNKEL (reference sequence). Trimming shortened V by 1 base and J by 5 bases, and 11 bases separated the two germline ends.